The 27 T cell receptor beta chains below were found in one sample sequenced in a study of cytomegalovirus exposure and HLA in healthy donors. PCR involved 60 Vbeta and 13 Jbeta primers. This table comes from immunoSEQ multiplex PCR, and its TCRdb copy is limited to in-frame clones, with some not included. The sample lists under 70,000 clones; 60% to 80% were seen once. What was sequenced was PBMCs. Receptor source: a male donor in good health and CMV-seropositive.

The V call is TRBV5-1, the J call TRBJ1-4, with D hard to call. Trimming removed 2 bases from V and 0 bases from J, with 8 bases in between. There are 15 residues in the CDR3. Per the germline V gene, CDR1 is SGHRS and CDR2 is YFSETQ. CDR3 residues: CASSLNRATNEKLFF. In DNA form, the CDR3 reads TGCGCCAGCAGCTTAAACAGAGCAACTAATGAAAAACTGTTTTTT. Supplemented by reference TRBV5-1 and TRBJ1-4, the full variable domain reads KAGVTQTPRYLIKTRGQQVTLSCSPISGHRSVSWYQQTPGQGLQFLFEYFSETQRNKGNFPGRFSGRQFSNSRSEMNVSTLELGDSALYLCASSLNRATNEKLFFGSGTQLSVL.

The genes are TRBV30 and TRBJ1-4; 8 nucleotides line up with TRBD1. Trimming cost V 1 base and J 7 bases; bases outside gene matches: 11. There are 16 residues in the CDR3. Germline assignment: CDR1 GTSNPN and CDR2 SVGIG (reference sequence). CDR3 sequence reads: CAWSDDSLQGGEKLFF. As DNA, the CDR3 is TGTGCCTGGAGTGACGACAGTCTACAGGGGGGTGAAAAACTGTTTTTT.

The chain joins TRBV5-4 to TRBJ1-1, with D uncertain. The CDR3 is 14 amino acids. V was pared by 0 bases and J by 1 base, with 7 bases between. The germline gives CDR1 SGHNT, CDR2 YYREEE (reference sequence). CDR3 coding DNA: TGTGCCAGCAGCTTGGCGGCGGGGAACACTGAAGCTTTCTTT. Translation gives CASSLAAGNTEAFF.

The genes are TRBV13 and TRBJ1-5, with 8 bases aligning to TRBD1. Germline CDR1 and CDR2: PRHDT and FYEKMQ (reference sequence). This CDR3 is built from 13 residues. The junction had 4 bases not matched to a gene; V was cut back by 5 bases and J by 7 bases. DNA for the CDR3: TGTGCCAGCAGCCGCAGGGGGCAACAGCCCCAGCATTTT. Translation gives CASSRRGQQPQHF.

This clone was counted a few times. The chain has TRBV5-1 and TRBJ2-2, with D perhaps TRBD1 (5 bases). CDR1 and CDR2 (germline): SGHRS, YFSETQ. Trimming cost V 1 base and J 4 bases, with 11 bases left between them. The CDR3 has 15 amino acids. In DNA form, the CDR3 reads TGCGCCAGCAGCTTGAGGCAGGGCATCACCGGGGAGCTGTTTTTT. It is translated as CASSLRQGITGELFF.

The genes are TRBV29-1 and TRBJ2-5; 9 bases agree with TRBD2. This CDR3 has 16 residues. Per the germline V gene, CDR1 is SQVTM and CDR2 is ANQGSEA. V was pared by 4 bases and J by 5 bases, with 14 bases of the junction left unmatched. CDR3 DNA sequence: TGCAGCGTTGTTGCCTGGCGGGGGGGTAGTTCGGAGACCCAGTACTTC. Encoded protein: CSVVAWRGGSSETQYF.

The rearrangement uses TRBV5-1 and TRBJ1-1, with 9 bases identical to TRBD1. Germline values: CDR1 SGHRS, CDR2 YFSETQ. The CDR3 runs 13 residues. V shed 4 bases and J 8 bases; nucleotides not matched to a gene: 6. CDR3 DNA: TGCGCCAGCAGCCCCGGACAGGGGCAAGAAGCTTTCTTT. Its protein product is CASSPGQGQEAFF. The full variable domain, completed using reference TRBV5-1 and TRBJ1-1, is KAGVTQTPRYLIKTRGQQVTLSCSPISGHRSVSWYQQTPGQGLQFLFEYFSETQRNKGNFPGRFSGRQFSNSRSEMNVSTLELGDSALYLCASSPGQGQEAFFGQGTRLTVV.

The count of this clone is one. In DNA, the CDR3 is TGTGCCAGCAGCGGTACAGGGGGCGCCTCCTACAATGAGCAGTTCTTC. This translates into CASSGTGGASYNEQFF. The V call is TRBV5-4, the J call TRBJ2-1; 9 bases fit TRBD1. This CDR3 is built from 16 residues. V was clipped by 4 bases and J by 0 bases; unmatched bases: 5. CDR1 is SGHNT, CDR2 YYREEE, per germline (reference sequence).

Comment on this clone: A read error may produce the germline difference seen at one junction end. The chain carries TRBV7-7 and TRBJ2-3; TRBD1 is a possible D gene (5 bases). CDR1 and CDR2 from the germline V gene are SSHAT and FNYEAQ (reference sequence). The CDR3 is 15 residues long. CDR3 region: CASSSTGSTGDTQYF. DNA for the CDR3: TGTGCTAGCAGCTCAACTGGGTCCACAGGAGATACGCAGTATTTT.

The rearrangement links TRBV19 to TRBJ1-5, with D perhaps matching TRBD1 (5 bases). Trimming left V 4 bases short and J 3 bases short, with 13 bases between. This CDR3 has 15 residues. Germline lookup yields CDR1 LNHDA and CDR2 SQIVND (reference sequence). CDR3 sequence reads: CASSTWTSSNQPQHF. In DNA, the CDR3 is TGTGCCAGTAGTACCTGGACAAGCTCCAATCAGCCCCAGCATTTT. The full variable domain, with the rest looked up from reference TRBV19 and TRBJ1-5, is DGGITQSPKYLFRKEGQNVTLSCEQNLNHDAMYWYRQDPGQGLRLIYYSQIVNDFQKGDIAEGYSVSREKKESFPLTVTSAQKNPTAFYLCASSTWTSSNQPQHFGDGTRLSIL.

The rearrangement joins TRBV14 to TRBJ1-5; D is undetermined. Trimming took 0 bases from V and 0 from J, leaving 12 bases between them. The CDR3 is made up of 17 amino acids. Germline CDR1 is SGHDN and CDR2 is FVKESK. The CDR3 protein is CASSQESEEYSNQPQHF. The CDR3 bases are TGTGCCAGCAGCCAAGAATCCGAGGAGTATAGCAATCAGCCCCAGCATTTT.

The rearrangement uses TRBV5-4 and TRBJ2-7; a possible D gene is TRBD1 (6 bases). Germline assignment: CDR1 SGHNT and CDR2 YYREEE (reference sequence). With 5 bases removed from V and 8 bases from J, the gap between germline ends came to 20 bases. The CDR3 has 14 residues. The CDR3 DNA reads as TGTGCCAGCAGTTCCGGGACATCTAGGGGCCAGCAGTACTTC. It yields the protein CASSSGTSRGQQYF.

This clone was recorded once. This rearrangement joins TRBV19 to TRBJ1-2; 10 bases fit TRBD1. CDR3 length: 16 residues. CDR1 and CDR2 (germline): LNHDA, SQIVND (reference sequence). V lost 6 bases, J lost 8 bases, and 15 bases stayed unmatched. In DNA, the CDR3 is TGTGCCAGTAGCGAGACCGCCGGGACAGGGGAAGGGGGCTACACCTTC. This sequence encodes CASSETAGTGEGGYTF.

The CDR3 spells CASSPPRGAQETQYF. The CDR3 nucleotides are TGTGCCAGCTCACCACCTCGGGGGGCCCAAGAGACCCAGTACTTC. This chain connects TRBV18 to TRBJ2-5; D perhaps matches TRBD2 (7 bases). Deletions cut 0 bases from V and 1 base from J, with 9 bases between. This CDR3 spans 15 amino acids. Germline lookup yields CDR1 KGHSH and CDR2 LQKENI. Full variable domain (missing parts from reference TRBV18 and TRBJ2-5): NAGVMQNPRHLVRRRGQEARLRCSPMKGHSHVYWYRQLPEEGLKFMVYLQKENIIDESGMPKERFSAEFPKEGPSILRIQQVVRGDSAAYFCASSPPRGAQETQYFGPGTRLLVL.

The V gene is TRBV30, the J gene TRBJ1-1, with 8 bases that match TRBD1. V shed 2 bases, J shed 4 bases, and the junction held 3 bases outside the gene matches. Germline V gene lookup returns CDR1 GTSNPN and CDR2 SVGIG (reference sequence). The CDR3 length is 13 residues. The CDR3 DNA sequence: TGTGCCTGGAGTAGACAGGGGCCCACTGAAGCTTTCTTT. It encodes CAWSRQGPTEAFF.

This clone has a handful of counts. The chain combines TRBV5-6 with TRBJ2-7; D gene uncertain. V shed 3 bases and J shed 3 bases, with 4 bases lying between them. The CDR3 runs to 11 residues. Germline values: CDR1 SGHDT, CDR2 YYEEEE. The CDR3 loop reads CASSSVYEQYF. The CDR3 bases are TGTGCCAGCAGCTCGGTCTACGAGCAGTACTTC.

This clone appeared a few times. The V gene is TRBV2, the J gene TRBJ1-5; 8 bases agree with TRBD1. The CDR3 contains 16 residues. Germline V gene data show CDR1 as SNHLY and CDR2 as FYNNEI. The V gene end was trimmed by 5 bases and the J gene end by 0 bases; junction bases not matched to a gene: 6. The CDR3 DNA is TGTGCCAGCAGTTTACAGGGGGACTATAGCAATCAGCCCCAGCATTTT. Translated, it gives CASSLQGDYSNQPQHF.

The chain links TRBV18 to TRBJ1-2; 8 positions agree with TRBD1. The CDR3 spans 13 residues. In germline, CDR1 is KGHSH, CDR2 LQKENI. Trimming removed 6 bases from V and 7 bases from J; junction bases left unmatched: 7. CDR3 DNA sequence: TGTGCCAGCTCGGCGACAGGGGCTGCTGGCTACACCTTC. The encoded protein is CASSATGAAGYTF.

This clone was recorded only once. The chain has TRBV7-9 and TRBJ2-3; 11 bases are a match to TRBD2. The CDR3 has 16 residues. After removal of 3 bases from V and 3 bases from J, the junction contained 5 bases not matched to a gene. CDR1 and CDR2 (germline): SEHNR, FQNEAQ (reference sequence). The DNA for the CDR3 is TGTGCCAGCAGCTTCGCTAGCGGGGGGAGGACAGATACGCAGTATTTT. The encoded protein is CASSFASGGRTDTQYF.

The chain joins TRBV18 to TRBJ1-5; 10 nucleotides agree with TRBD1. The junction had 11 bases not matched to a gene; V was cut back by 6 bases and J by 9 bases. This CDR3 is built from 15 residues. Germline V gene lookup returns CDR1 KGHSH and CDR2 LQKENI. CDR3 residues: CASSLGQGYGSPQHF. The CDR3 coding sequence is TGTGCCAGCTCGCTGGGACAGGGGTATGGGTCGCCCCAGCATTTT.

The sample holds one count of this clone. The rearrangement links TRBV21-1 to TRBJ1-1. TRBV21-1 is a documented pseudogene. The CDR3 loop spans 16 amino acids. The CDR3: CASAPHPGKAGTEAFF. The DNA for the CDR3 is TGTGCCAGCGCCCCTCATCCGGGAAAGGCGGGAACTGAAGCTTTCTTT.

The gene calls are TRBV6-6 and TRBJ1-1, with 8 bases lining up with TRBD1. The germline V gene encodes CDR1 MNHNY and CDR2 SVGAGI (reference sequence). J lost 1 base, V lost 9 bases, and 10 bases had no gene match. The CDR3 is 15 residues long. CDR3 bases: TGTGCCAGTACAGGGGGGGCAAGGTCGAACACTGAAGCTTTCTTT. This translates into CASTGGARSNTEAFF.

V is TRBV27 and J is TRBJ1-2; tentative D call: TRBD1 (5 bases). The germline CDR1 and CDR2 sequences are MNHEY and SMNVEV (reference sequence). V was pared by 0 bases and J by 2 bases, with 7 bases between. This CDR3 has 14 residues. The CDR3 sequence is CASSLSGGNYGYTF. Here the CDR3 DNA reads TGTGCCAGCAGTTTATCGGGGGGAAACTATGGCTACACCTTC.

The V gene is TRBV30, the J gene TRBJ1-1; a possible D gene is TRBD1 (6 bases). The CDR3 spans 11 residues. The germline V gene encodes CDR1 GTSNPN and CDR2 SVGIG (reference sequence). V was clipped by 8 bases and J by 10 bases, with 17 bases between them. The CDR3, as DNA: TGTGCCGGTAAACAGGGTTGTCTAGCTTTCTTT. Translation gives CAGKQGCLAFF.

This chain links TRBV5-4 with TRBJ1-2, with 7 bases identical to TRBD1. The germline V gene encodes CDR1 SGHNT and CDR2 YYREEE (reference sequence). The CDR3 totals 16 residues. With V trimmed by 4 bases and J by 8 bases, 17 bases remained unmatched. The CDR3 region has the DNA TGTGCCAGCAGCCACCCTAGGACAGGTTCATATGGGGGCTACACCTTC. The encoded protein is CASSHPRTGSYGGYTF.

The V gene is TRBV27, the J gene TRBJ2-7; D perhaps matches TRBD2 (7 bases). Between the trimmed V and J ends, which lost 2 bases and 7 bases, there was a span of 15 bases. Germline values: CDR1 MNHEY, CDR2 SMNVEV (reference sequence). The CDR3 has 14 residues. DNA of the CDR3: TGTGCCAGCAGTTTAATCGGGGGGCTAGGGGAGCAGTACTTC. Encoded protein: CASSLIGGLGEQYF.

The rearrangement links TRBV29-1 to TRBJ2-7, with a possible D match to TRBD2 (5 bases). The length of the CDR3 is 14 residues. V was trimmed by 1 base and J by 4 bases, leaving 14 bases between them. Germline assignment: CDR1 SQVTM and CDR2 ANQGSEA. This CDR3 is CSVEGRGSLYEQYF. In DNA form, the CDR3 reads TGCAGCGTTGAAGGCCGAGGGAGCCTTTACGAGCAGTACTTC.